This TCR beta chain was captured by sequencing in a study of T cell repertoires in cytomegalovirus infection. Study in general: HLA-C-restricted CMV epitopes, recently identified, and well-studied HLA-B-restricted ones were used by the study. Public TCR beta signatures provided an indication of both CMV infection and a matching HLA type. Broader study findings: Summed frequency of public TCR beta families distinguished CMV carriers with the relevant HLA. It was HLA-C-restricted CMV-specific TCR beta clonotypes that dominated the response ex vivo.

Trimming removed 5 bases at V and 9 bases at J, with 16 bases between. Germline V gene lookup returns CDR1 SGHTA and CDR2 FQGNSA. The CDR3 consists of 13 residues. TCRdb itself ran the reads through MiXCR, one entry per CDR3 protein. The sample has about 920,000 distinct CDR3 sequences, approximately 30% seen once. This clonotype was picked up many times. Its antigen is currently unknown. The chain links TRBV7-2 to TRBJ1-2, with D possibly matching TRBD1 (5 bases). The receptor's source is a human donor in good health (CMV status not recorded). Some clones in this sample may be carry-over from other donors' samples. This material consisted of cultured CD8+ T cells from PBMCs, taken from culture after CMV antigen stimulation. The CDR3 DNA reads TGTGCCAGCAGCCCCCGGGGGGTGCTAAGCTACACCTTC. Translated: CASSPRGVLSYTF.